The clone carrying this TCR beta chain has a handful of counts. The antigen remains undetermined. Germline lookup yields CDR1 SGHDT and CDR2 YYEEEE. The germline V and J ends were trimmed by 3 bases and 0 bases, with 13 bases remaining between them. The CDR3 consists of 16 residues. These data belong to a study of OX40 agonist ivuxolimab in advanced cancers. In the study overall: Patients receiving dose escalation had hepatocellular carcinoma, melanoma, renal cell or head and neck cancer.

Libraries were prepared by immunoSEQ multiplex PCR; TCRdb keeps only in-frame clonotypes and omits some of them. The repertoire holds more than 35,000 clones, approximately 80% seen once, with roughly 13% in the top ten. Patients had blood sampled at baseline and again on cycle 4 day 1 and cycle 7 day 1. Study-wide findings and caveats: The expanded peripheral T cells' antigen specificity was not determined.

The source was CD4+ or CD8+ T cells sorted from blood, collected in a trial of the OX40 agonist ivuxolimab. This TCR came from an adult with an advanced solid tumor such as melanoma, head and neck, liver or kidney cancer. The chain carries TRBV5-6 and TRBJ1-3, with D uncertain. CDR3: CASSYRKAHSGNTIYF. The CDR3 DNA reads as TGTGCCAGCAGCTACCGAAAAGCCCACTCTGGAAACACCATATATTTT.